One sample yielded the 10 T cell receptor beta chains listed below, sequenced in a study of shared clonotypes between healthy human individuals (TCRdb year 2020). The method was the immunoSEQ multiplex PCR assay. What TCRdb holds here is the immuneACCESS table cut down to in-frame rearrangements. Part of the clones is not present; checked against another copy, under half of the missing clones reflect an unresolved V gene, and the others are unexplained. This sample holds approximately 400,000 clones; about 96% were observed only once. The ten biggest clones cover approximately 0.32% of the sample. The sequenced sample consisted of memory CD8+ T cells sorted from blood. The intended sense of this specimen's cell subset or site label: CD45RO+ cells pooled with CCR7-negative TemRA cells. The source is a man younger than 40 in good health.

This chain connects TRBV9 to TRBJ1-1, with 8 nucleotides matching TRBD1. Germline values: CDR1 SGDLS, CDR2 YYNGEE. V shed 3 bases, J shed 4 bases, and the junction held 2 bases outside the gene matches. The CDR3 extends over 13 amino acids. The CDR3 spells CASSGTGSTEAFF. CDR3 coding DNA: TGTGCCAGCAGCGGGACAGGGAGCACTGAAGCTTTCTTT.

The chain employs TRBV28 and TRBJ1-5; weak D call: TRBD1 (6 bases). The length of the CDR3 is 15 residues. CDR1 MDHEN and CDR2 SYDVKM come from the germline V gene. V lost 4 bases to trimming and J lost 6 bases, with 16 bases between them. The DNA of the CDR3 is TGTGCCAGCAGTTATCTAGGGGGGGCCGGTCAGCCCCAGCATTTT. This encodes CASSYLGGAGQPQHF.

The J gene is TRBJ2-7, the V gene TRBV7-2; D is possibly TRBD1 (5 bases). Trimming pared 5 bases from V and 3 bases from J, leaving 14 bases between. Germline V gene lookup returns CDR1 SGHTA and CDR2 FQGNSA. CDR3 length equals 14 residues. CDR3 loop: CASSPRVNYYEQYF. The CDR3 DNA reads TGTGCCAGCAGCCCCAGGGTCAACTACTACGAGCAGTACTTC.

This sequence joins TRBV10-2 and TRBJ2-7, with D unresolved. CDR1 WSHSY and CDR2 SAAADI come from the germline V gene. The CDR3 has 15 amino acids. V was trimmed by 4 bases and J by 1 base, leaving 14 bases between them. CDR3 protein: CASSADWGYSYEQYF. The CDR3 nucleotides read TGCGCCAGCAGTGCTGACTGGGGATATTCCTACGAGCAGTACTTC.

V and J are TRBV2 and TRBJ1-1; possible D gene TRBD1, 5 bases. In germline, CDR1 is SNHLY, CDR2 FYNNEI. Deletions cut 2 bases from V and 1 base from J, with 11 bases between. The CDR3 has 15 residues. CDR3 coding DNA: TGTGCCAGCAGTGAACAGGGACGGCAGAACACTGAAGCTTTCTTT. Its translation: CASSEQGRQNTEAFF.

The chain uses TRBV13 and TRBJ2-7; 9 bases match TRBD2. The CDR3 has 13 residues. Germline values: CDR1 PRHDT, CDR2 FYEKMQ (reference sequence). Germline trimming cut 3 bases from V and 3 bases from J; bases unmatched to any gene: 0. The CDR3 sequence is CASSLTSGYEQYF. The CDR3 DNA reads as TGTGCCAGCAGCTTGACTAGCGGCTACGAGCAGTACTTC.

The chain carries TRBV6-5 and TRBJ2-1; TRBD1 or TRBD2 may be the D gene (6 bases each). The CDR3 extends over 14 amino acids. Germline assignment: CDR1 MNHEY and CDR2 SVGAGI. V lost 8 bases and J lost 0, with 11 bases in between. CDR3 bases: TGTGCCAGCTTGGGGGGCAGCTCCTACAATGAGCAGTTCTTC. It codes for CASLGGSSYNEQFF.

The chain uses TRBV9 and TRBJ2-3, with 10 bases aligning to TRBD2. The germline V gene has CDR1 SGDLS and CDR2 YYNGEE. CDR3 length equals 16 residues. The junction had 4 bases not matched to a gene; V was cut back by 0 bases and J by 3 bases. DNA for the CDR3: TGTGCCAGCAGCGTAGGCCCTAGCGGGGGTACAGATACGCAGTATTTT. This sequence encodes CASSVGPSGGTDTQYF.

The chain combines TRBV6-1 with TRBJ2-7, with D tentatively TRBD2 (6 bases). Germline V gives CDR1 MNHNS, CDR2 SASEGT. Deletions cut 2 bases from V and 2 bases from J, with 19 bases between. CDR3 length: 17 amino acids. Here the CDR3 reads CASSENGLGGTPYEQYF. The CDR3 DNA sequence: TGTGCCAGCAGTGAAAATGGGCTTGGCGGGACCCCCTACGAGCAGTACTTC.

The chain joins TRBV10-3 to TRBJ2-1; D is uncertain. V dropped 2 bases and J dropped 4 bases, with 6 bases sitting between them. This CDR3 spans 13 amino acids. Germline V gene sequence: CDR1 ENHRY, CDR2 SYGVKD. The CDR3 loop reads CAISERGYNEQFF. The DNA of the CDR3 is TGTGCCATCAGTGAGAGAGGTTACAATGAGCAGTTCTTC.